The clone carrying this TCR beta chain was seen ten or more times. The target antigen is unknown. This sample is part of a study of T cell repertoires in cytomegalovirus infection. Findings of the study overall: It was HLA-C-restricted CMV-specific TCR beta clonotypes that dominated the response ex vivo.

TCRdb re-derived calls from the reads in MiXCR, one entry per CDR3 protein. The sample holds 130,000 or so distinct CDR3 sequences, about 6% seen once. Sequencing was done on a sample of PBMCs. The receptor's source is a human donor in good health (CMV status not recorded). Some clones in this sample may be carry-over from other donors' samples.

The CDR3 region is CASSLARVTEQYF. CDR3 nucleotide sequence: TGTGCCAGCAGCTTAGCGCGGGTTACCGAGCAGTACTTC. The rearrangement links TRBV7-8 to TRBJ2-7; TRBD2 might be the D (5 bases). Trimming took 0 bases from V and 6 from J, leaving 9 bases between them. From germline, CDR1 is SGHVS and CDR2 FQNEAQ. The CDR3 loop spans 13 amino acids.